This T cell receptor (beta chain) was captured in a study of shared clonotypes between healthy human individuals. The repertoire was sequenced with immunoSEQ multiplex PCR; TCRdb's copy has only in-frame clones and lacks some. The sample holds some 2.4 million clones, approximately 93% seen once. Note on this clone: The sample has other DNA sequences that encode this CDR3 too.

The CDR3 is 18 residues long. The ends were cut back, 5 bases at V and 0 bases at J, with 17 bases in the middle. Germline V gives CDR1 SGHTA, CDR2 FQGNSA. The TCR comes from a man aged 18 to 35 in good health. Some clones in this sample may be carry-over from other donors' samples. This chain joins TRBV7-2 and TRBJ2-6; D is perhaps TRBD2 (6 bases). Sequencing used naive CD4+ T cells from PBMCs. Subset noted: CD45RA+ positively selected. DNA of the CDR3: TGTGCCAGCAGCGGGCGGGACTCCCGGTTCTCTGGGGCCAACGTCCTGACTTTC. This codes for CASSGRDSRFSGANVLTF.